These T cell receptor beta chains were read from a single sample in a study of blood T cell repertoires in COVID-19. Produced via immunoSEQ multiplex PCR; TCRdb's table is partial and in-frame only. The sample holds tens of thousands of clones, roughly 91% seen once. The source material was peripheral blood. These receptors were obtained from a human donor in a cohort sampled during active COVID-19. The donor label of this sample is uncertain. Each CDR3 is given with its conserved first and last residue. D genes are given only for firm matches. The size entry is marked missing in some rows and otherwise reads once, few, many or a size class.

clone_size d_call j_call v_call cdr3_nt cdr3_aa
NA NA TRBJ2-3 TRBV7-2 TGTGCCAGCAGCCCGGGACTTTTCACAGATACGCAGTATTTT CASSPGLFTDTQYF
NA TRBD2 TRBJ2-2 TRBV6-5 TGTGCCAGCAGTTCCCGTGCAGCGGGGGGGCGGGCGCTGTTTTTT CASSSRAAGGRALFF
NA NA TRBJ1-4 TRBV7-9 TGTGCCAGCAGCTCGTCGGCGGCTAATGAAAAACTGTTTTTT CASSSSAANEKLFF
NA TRBD2 TRBJ2-1 TRBV6-2/TRBV6-3 TGTGCCAGCAGTCCCGCACTAGCGGTGCGACGGCAGTTCTTC CASSPALAVRRQFF
NA TRBD1 TRBJ2-7 TRBV28 TGTGCCAGCAGAACACCGGGACAGGGGGCAGGAGAGCAGTACTTC CASRTPGQGAGEQYF
NA NA TRBJ2-7 TRBV7-9 TGTGCCAGCAGCTTTCGGACAGTCGCCGAGCAGTACTTC CASSFRTVAEQYF
NA TRBD1 TRBJ1-1 TRBV9 TGTGCCAGCAACAGGGGAGTCAACACTGAAGCTTTCTTT CASNRGVNTEAFF
NA NA TRBJ2-3 TRBV14 TGTGCCAGCAGCCATTTGGAGGGGGCAGGCACAGATACGCAGTATTTT CASSHLEGAGTDTQYF
NA NA TRBJ1-2 TRBV7-9 TGTGCCAGCAGCCCCCAGGGTGTTGAGGACTATGGCTACACCTTC CASSPQGVEDYGYTF
NA NA TRBJ1-4 TRBV4-3 TGCGCCAGCAGCCAATCACAGACCGGAGAAAAACTGTTTTTT CASSQSQTGEKLFF
NA NA TRBJ1-1 TRBV4-2 TGTGCCAGCAGCCAGACGGAGGGCGGGCAGAACACTGAAGCTTTCTTT CASSQTEGGQNTEAFF
NA NA TRBJ2-3 TRBV10-3 TGTGCCTCGGGGGGCCGTACAGATACGCAGTATTTT CASGGRTDTQYF
few TRBD1 TRBJ2-1 TRBV2 TGTGCCAGCAGGCCACAACCACAGGGGAGACATGAGCAGTTCTTC CASRPQPQGRHEQFF
NA NA TRBJ1-3 TRBV28 TGTGCCAGCAGTTTTACCGGGACTGGAAACACCATATATTTT CASSFTGTGNTIYF
NA TRBD1 TRBJ1-2 TRBV28 TGTGCCAGCAGTTTACTACCGGGACAGGGTAAGGGTGGCTACACCTTC CASSLLPGQGKGGYTF
NA NA TRBJ1-1 TRBV5-1 TGCGCCAGCAGTTCCCTGACAGGCCGCGAGGACACTGAAGCTTTCTTT CASSSLTGREDTEAFF
once NA TRBJ1-1 TRBV20-1 TGCAGTGCTTATCGTATCACTGAAGCTTTCTTT CSAYRITEAFF
few TRBD1 TRBJ2-7 TRBV6-1 TGTGCCAGCAGTGAAGCCGGACAGGCTGGACGCTACGAGCAGTACTTC CASSEAGQAGRYEQYF
NA NA TRBJ2-7 TRBV5-6 TGTGCCAGCAGCTTGGAACTGAGTACCTACGAGCAGTACTTC CASSLELSTYEQYF
NA TRBD1 TRBJ1-1 TRBV5-4 TGTGCCAGCAGCTCCCGGGGACAGGGGTTCACTGAAGCTTTCTTT CASSSRGQGFTEAFF
once TRBD1 TRBJ1-2 TRBV5-1 TGCGCCAGCAGCCTGACAGGGAGAGATGGCTACACCTTC CASSLTGRDGYTF
NA NA TRBJ2-5 TRBV19 TGTGCCAGTAGTACTCAGGGGCGGCAAGAGACCCAGTACTTC CASSTQGRQETQYF
NA NA TRBJ2-7 TRBV5-4 TGTGCCAGCAGCTTACAGGGGGGGAACTACGAGCAGTACTTC CASSLQGGNYEQYF
once NA TRBJ2-7 TRBV10-3 TGTGCCATCAGTGAGTCGGCGGGGACCCTCTCCTACGAGCAGTACTTC CAISESAGTLSYEQYF
NA NA TRBJ1-1 TRBV5-4 TGTGCCAGCAGATATACAGGTCGGGACACTGAAGCTTTCTTT CASRYTGRDTEAFF
NA TRBD2 TRBJ2-7 TRBV2 TGTGCCAGCAGCCCTAGCGGGGGGGCGAGGGAGCAGTACTTC CASSPSGGAREQYF
NA NA TRBJ2-7 TRBV6-5 TGTGCCAGCAGTTACGATCCGGGACACCCCGAGCAGTACTTC CASSYDPGHPEQYF
NA TRBD2 TRBJ2-2 TRBV19 TGTGCCAGTAGTAAGGAGGGCGGGGGGCCGATCACCGGGGAGCTGTTTTTT CASSKEGGGPITGELFF
NA NA TRBJ1-1 TRBV30 TGTGCCTGGAGTGCACTTGGGGGCCTCCCGGGAGCTTTCTTT CAWSALGGLPGAFF
NA NA TRBJ1-2 TRBV4-2 TGTGCCAGCAGCCAAGAGGTAGGGGGGGCGGACTATGGCTACACCTTC CASSQEVGGADYGYTF
once NA TRBJ2-5 TRBV10-3 TGTGCCATCAGTGAGAGATACAGTGAGACCCAGTACTTC CAISERYSETQYF
NA NA TRBJ1-1 TRBV6-1 TGTGCCAGCAGTGACAGAGACAGACGGGACACTGAAGCTTTCTTT CASSDRDRRDTEAFF
once NA TRBJ2-2 TRBV19 TGTGCCAGTAGAACTAGTATGGGCACCGGGGAGCTGTTTTTT CASRTSMGTGELFF
few NA TRBJ1-6 TRBV12-3/TRBV12-4 TGTGCCAGCAGTGCCAGAAATTCACCCCTCCACTTT CASSARNSPLHF
NA NA TRBJ1-3 TRBV3-1/TRBV3-2 TGTGCCAGCAGCGTACAGGGAAACACCATATATTTT CASSVQGNTIYF
NA TRBD1 TRBJ1-5 TRBV4-2 TGTGCCAGCAGCCAAGACGTCATTCAGGGGGGTAGCAATCAGCCCCAGCATTTT CASSQDVIQGGSNQPQHF
NA TRBD2 TRBJ2-3 TRBV7-9 TGTGCCAGCAGGAGCCGGACTAGCGTTCCAGATACGCAGTATTTT CASRSRTSVPDTQYF
NA NA TRBJ2-4 TRBV5-5 TGTGCCAGCAGCTTGGGCGCCGCCAAAAACATTCAGTACTTC CASSLGAAKNIQYF
NA TRBD2 TRBJ2-2 TRBV4-2 TGTGCCAGCAGCCCCCAAGCGGGGGGGACCACCGGGGAGCTGTTTTTT CASSPQAGGTTGELFF
NA NA TRBJ1-3 TRBV9 TGTGCCAGCAGCGCCTCCCCCATACAGGGTGGCGGAAACACCATATATTTT CASSASPIQGGGNTIYF
NA NA TRBJ1-6 TRBV2 TGTGCCAGCTCCCCCGACAGCGCCGGTAATTCACCCCTCCACTTT CASSPDSAGNSPLHF
NA NA TRBJ1-1 TRBV27 TGTGCCAGCAACCCCTACCGCGGCGTAGAAGCTTTCTTT CASNPYRGVEAFF
NA TRBD1 TRBJ1-5 TRBV18 TGTGCCAGCTCACTGACAGGGATTAATCAGCCCCAGCATTTT CASSLTGINQPQHF
NA TRBD2 TRBJ2-1 TRBV9 TGTGCCAGCAGCGCCCGCTCGGCGGGGGGGCCGTTCTTC CASSARSAGGPFF
NA NA TRBJ2-1 TRBV27 TGTGCCAGCAGTTTTGGGGCAGTCGGCGATGAGCAGTTCTTC CASSFGAVGDEQFF
once NA TRBJ1-3 TRBV28 TGTGCCAGCACCCTGGAGGCCACTGGAAACACCATATATTTT CASTLEATGNTIYF
NA TRBD1 TRBJ1-1 TRBV7-9 TGTGCCAGCAGCTTAGCCCCGGACAGGCCTTTCTTT CASSLAPDRPFF
once NA TRBJ2-2 TRBV6-5 TGTGCCAGCAAGGGGACTCCCAGGCCCGGGGAGCTGTTTTTT CASKGTPRPGELFF
NA NA TRBJ1-3 TRBV4-1 TGCGCCAGCAGCCGCGACACTTTCGGGAGGGGAAGTGGAAACACCATATATTTT CASSRDTFGRGSGNTIYF
NA TRBD1 TRBJ1-1 TRBV9 TGTGCCAGCAGCATCAGGGACAGGGATACTGAAGCTTTCTTT CASSIRDRDTEAFF
few NA TRBJ1-5 TRBV6-5 TGTGCCAGCAGTTACTCCTACCGAGGGAACAATCAGCCCCAGCATTTT CASSYSYRGNNQPQHF
NA NA TRBJ2-6 TRBV28 TGTGCCAGCAGTTTGGTAGGGGGATATGGGGCCAACGTCCTGACTTTC CASSLVGGYGANVLTF
NA NA TRBJ2-1 TRBV7-2 TGTGCCAGCAGCTTAAATCTGAGGCGGGGAAGCACTTACAATGAGCAGTTCTTC CASSLNLRRGSTYNEQFF
NA NA TRBJ2-3 TRBV2 TGTGCCAGCAGCTACACTACCCTCACAGATACGCAGTATTTT CASSYTTLTDTQYF